What follows describes a single TCR beta chain. This clonotype was counted a few times. The target of this receptor is not known. Per-nucleotide qualities are absent, and no much larger clonotype sits a single base away. The data were taken from a study of T-cell memory formation after mild COVID-19 (dated by TCRdb to the early 2020s). In the study overall: TCR sequence clusters from the two donors were found to be largely donor specific. In two donors, T-cell clones that expanded and contracted after mild COVID-19 were tracked by sequencing TCRalpha and TCRbeta repertoires over time. The cohort comprised two young, previously healthy adult volunteers, one female and one male. The study at large found these results: SARS-CoV-2 specificity was not confirmed for the second-wave clones peaking on day 37. Only a couple of mild cases were covered in the study, and larger cohorts including severe cases with pre-infection samples were considered necessary. Clones contracting from day 15 to 85 had balanced CD4/CD8 phenotypes, while a second wave expanding from day 15 to 37 was biased towards CD4+. The detection of some responding clones in pre-infection memory suggests that pre-existing cross-reactive memory T cells joined the SARS-CoV-2 response. Contracting CD4+ clones were located mainly in the CM and EM memory subsets, whereas CD8+ clones were found to be enriched in EMRA.

The CDR1 and CDR2 encoded by the germline V gene (reference sequence) are DFQATT and SNEGSKA. Here V drops 4 bases and J drops 3 bases, and the junction holds 9 bases not matched to any gene. From the cysteine up to the phenylalanine, the CDR3 has a length of 15 residues. Only the CDR3 DNA stays, 45 bases, in frame from base 1. Reads for this sample came from an Illumina NovaSeq 6000. TCRalpha and TCRbeta cDNA libraries were built by 5'RACE with constant-segment primers, adding sample barcodes and unique molecular identifiers. RNA was extracted from every sample with Trizol reagent. The libraries were amplified in two PCR steps, and the second step added a second sample barcode and Illumina TruSeq adapters. Sequencing of the libraries was done on an Illumina NovaSeq, producing 2 x 150 bp paired-end reads. Turning to the authors' computational methods: Reads were demultiplexed and collapsed into UMI-guided consensus sequences with migec v1.2.7. With mixcr v2.1.11, UMI consensuses were aligned to TRA and TRB V and J templates and assembled into clonotypes. Expanded or contracted clonotypes were those called significant by both edgeR and NoisET, with noise models trained on biological replicates. For edgeR calls, the thresholds were a false discovery rate-adjusted p below 0.01 and a log2 fold-change of 1. As an exploratory analysis of dynamics, max-normalized trajectories of the 1000 most abundant clonotypes were examined with PCA combined with hierarchical clustering. Separately sequenced CD4+ and CD8+ repertoires were used to assign the CD4 or CD8 phenotype of responding clones. TCRdb itself trimmed the public reads at Q25 with fastp, ran MiXCR and retained productive beta chains. Entries that share a CDR3 protein sequence are merged under the most common genes and DNA. V and J calls and clone size were set by TCRdb, not the authors. The sample contains around 310,000 distinct CDR3 sequences, 20% of them found a single time. The ten largest account for around 20% of the sample.

Ficoll-Paque density gradient centrifugation was the method used to isolate PBMCs. The chain is made from TRBV20-1 and TRBJ2-3, with 8 bases matching TRBD2. This clonotype was obtained from a young man who had mild COVID-19 (a few samples of this study predate the infection). The sample titles of this study are shuffled in the database, so cell type and time point are left out; the donor was told from shared clones. The sample taken for sequencing was PBMCs or a T cell subset sorted from them (not recorded which). The DNA sequence is TGCAGTGCTACTGCAGCGGGGGACTTAACAGATACGCAGTATTTT. It translates to CSATAAGDLTDTQYF.